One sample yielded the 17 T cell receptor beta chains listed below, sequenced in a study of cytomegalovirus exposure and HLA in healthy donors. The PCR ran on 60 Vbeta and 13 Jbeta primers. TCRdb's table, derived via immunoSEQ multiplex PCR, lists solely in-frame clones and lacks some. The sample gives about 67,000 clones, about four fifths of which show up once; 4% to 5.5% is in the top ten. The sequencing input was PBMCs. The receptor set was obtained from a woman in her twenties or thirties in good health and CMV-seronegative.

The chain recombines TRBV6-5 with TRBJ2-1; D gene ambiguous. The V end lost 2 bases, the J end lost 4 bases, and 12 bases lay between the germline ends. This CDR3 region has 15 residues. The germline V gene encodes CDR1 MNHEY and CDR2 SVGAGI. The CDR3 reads CASSYMADYYNEQFF. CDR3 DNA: TGTGCCAGCAGTTACATGGCTGATTATTACAATGAGCAGTTCTTC.

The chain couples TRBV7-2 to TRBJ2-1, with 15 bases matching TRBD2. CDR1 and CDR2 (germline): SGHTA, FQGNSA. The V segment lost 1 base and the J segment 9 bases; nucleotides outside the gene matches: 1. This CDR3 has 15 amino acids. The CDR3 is CASSLGTSGRVEQFF. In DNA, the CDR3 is TGTGCCAGCAGCTTAGGGACTAGCGGGAGGGTTGAGCAGTTCTTC.

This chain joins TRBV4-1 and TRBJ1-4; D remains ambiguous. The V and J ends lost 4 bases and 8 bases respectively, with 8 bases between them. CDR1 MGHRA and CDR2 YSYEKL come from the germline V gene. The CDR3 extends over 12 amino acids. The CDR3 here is CASSLIGEKLFF. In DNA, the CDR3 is TGCGCCAGCAGCCTAATCGGGGAAAAACTGTTTTTT.

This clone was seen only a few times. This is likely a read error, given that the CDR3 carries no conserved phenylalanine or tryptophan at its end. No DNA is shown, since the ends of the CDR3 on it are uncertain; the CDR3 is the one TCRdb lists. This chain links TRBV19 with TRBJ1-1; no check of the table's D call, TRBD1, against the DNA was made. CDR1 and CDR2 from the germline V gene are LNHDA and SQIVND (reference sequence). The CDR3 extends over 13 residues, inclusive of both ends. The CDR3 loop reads CASSIVPGEPHRI.

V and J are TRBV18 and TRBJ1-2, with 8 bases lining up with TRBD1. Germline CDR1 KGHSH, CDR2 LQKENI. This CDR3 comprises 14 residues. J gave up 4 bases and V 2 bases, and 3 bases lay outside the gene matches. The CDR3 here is CASSPGDRSYGYTF. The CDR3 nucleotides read TGTGCCAGCTCACCAGGGGACAGGTCCTATGGCTACACCTTC.

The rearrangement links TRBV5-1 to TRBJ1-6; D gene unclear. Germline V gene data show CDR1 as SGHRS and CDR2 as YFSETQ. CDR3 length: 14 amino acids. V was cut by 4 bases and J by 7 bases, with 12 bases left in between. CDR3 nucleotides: TGCGCCAGCAGCGGAGAGTGGATGAATTCACCCCTCCACTTT. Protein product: CASSGEWMNSPLHF.

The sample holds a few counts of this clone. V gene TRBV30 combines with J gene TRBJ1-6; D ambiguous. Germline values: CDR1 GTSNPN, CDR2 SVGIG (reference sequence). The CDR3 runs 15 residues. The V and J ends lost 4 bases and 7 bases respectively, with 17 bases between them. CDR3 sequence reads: CAWNPHAPANSPLHF. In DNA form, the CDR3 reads TGTGCCTGGAACCCTCATGCCCCAGCGAATTCACCCCTCCACTTT.

The CDR3 DNA reads as TGCGCCAGCAGCCAATTTCAACGTAGGACAGAGACCTACGAGCAGTACTTC. Its translation is CASSQFQRRTETYEQYF. The genes are TRBV4-1 and TRBJ2-7, with D tentatively TRBD1 (6 bases). CDR3 length equals 17 residues. The V end was cut by 2 bases, the J end by 2 bases, with 19 bases between. The germline V gene has CDR1 MGHRA and CDR2 YSYEKL.

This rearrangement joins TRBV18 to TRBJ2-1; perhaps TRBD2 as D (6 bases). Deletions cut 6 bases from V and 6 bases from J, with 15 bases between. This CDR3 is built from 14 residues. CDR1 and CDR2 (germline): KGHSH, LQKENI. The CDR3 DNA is TGTGCCAGCTCTTCGATGGAGGGAGTCAATGAGCAGTTCTTC. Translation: CASSSMEGVNEQFF.

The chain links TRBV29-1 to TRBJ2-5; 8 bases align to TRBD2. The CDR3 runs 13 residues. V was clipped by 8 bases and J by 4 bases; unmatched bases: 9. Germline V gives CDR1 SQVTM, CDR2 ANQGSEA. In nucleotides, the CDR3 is TGCAGCAAGAGCGGGGGCCCAGCAGAGACCCAGTACTTC. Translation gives CSKSGGPAETQYF. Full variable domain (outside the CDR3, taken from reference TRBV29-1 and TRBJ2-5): SAVISQKPSRDICQRGTSLTIQCQVDSQVTMMFWYRQQPGQSLTLIATANQGSEATYESGFVIDKFPISRPNLTFSTLTVSNMSPEDSSIYLCSKSGGPAETQYFGPGTRLLVL.

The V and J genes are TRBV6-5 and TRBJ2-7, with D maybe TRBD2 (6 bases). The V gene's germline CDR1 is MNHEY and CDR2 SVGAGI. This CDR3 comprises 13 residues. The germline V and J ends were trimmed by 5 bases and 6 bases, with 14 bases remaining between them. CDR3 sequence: CASSLTSRREQYF. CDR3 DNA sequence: TGTGCCAGCAGTCTTACTAGCCGGCGCGAGCAGTACTTC.

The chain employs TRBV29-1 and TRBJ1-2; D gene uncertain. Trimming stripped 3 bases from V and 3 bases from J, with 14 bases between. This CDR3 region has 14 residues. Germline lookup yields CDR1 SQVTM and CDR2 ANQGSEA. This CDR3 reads CSVEFTDPDYGYTF. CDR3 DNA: TGCAGCGTTGAGTTTACAGACCCGGACTATGGCTACACCTTC.

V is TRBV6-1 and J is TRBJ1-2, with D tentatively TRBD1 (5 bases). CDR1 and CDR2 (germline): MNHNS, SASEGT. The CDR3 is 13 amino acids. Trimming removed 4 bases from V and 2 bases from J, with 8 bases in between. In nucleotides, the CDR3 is TGTGCCAGCAGTGTGCAGGGAAACTATGGCTACACCTTC. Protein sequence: CASSVQGNYGYTF.

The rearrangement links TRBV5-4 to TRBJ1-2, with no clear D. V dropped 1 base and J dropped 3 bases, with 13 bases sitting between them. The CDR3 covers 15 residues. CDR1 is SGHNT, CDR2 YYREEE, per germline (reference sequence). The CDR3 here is CASSLPWGEDYGYTF. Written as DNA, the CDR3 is TGTGCCAGCAGCTTGCCTTGGGGAGAGGACTATGGCTACACCTTC.

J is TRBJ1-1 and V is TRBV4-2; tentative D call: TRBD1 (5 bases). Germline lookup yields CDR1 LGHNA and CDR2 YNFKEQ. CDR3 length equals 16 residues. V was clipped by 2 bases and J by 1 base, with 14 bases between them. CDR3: CASSQKIRDGNTEAFF. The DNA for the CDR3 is TGTGCCAGCAGCCAAAAGATCAGGGATGGGAACACTGAAGCTTTCTTT.

The CDR3 nucleotides read TGTGCCAGCAGTCTCGCCGTGGCCTCTGGGGCCAACGTCCTGACTTTC. Translated: CASSLAVASGANVLTF. The rearrangement joins TRBV7-2 to TRBJ2-6; no reliable D call. Germline-derived CDR1 and CDR2 are SGHTA and FQGNSA. Trimming stripped 6 bases from V and 0 bases from J, with 12 bases between. The CDR3 runs to 16 residues.

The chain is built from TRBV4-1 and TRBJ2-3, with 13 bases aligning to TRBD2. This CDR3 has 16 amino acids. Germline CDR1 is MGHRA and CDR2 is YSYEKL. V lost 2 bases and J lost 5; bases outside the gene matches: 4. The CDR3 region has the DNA TGCGCCAGCAGCCAAAGACTAGCGGGGGGCCAAGATACGCAGTATTTT. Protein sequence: CASSQRLAGGQDTQYF.